This TCR beta chain was obtained from a study of T cell responses to AZD1222 COVID-19 vaccine. Study conclusions and caveats: Just six AZD1222 recipients tested seropositive at baseline. At 160-218 and 743-854, vaccine-associated CD4 TCRs were dominant, and they spanned spike.

The CDR3 extends over 14 amino acids. V was trimmed by 0 bases and J by 6 bases, leaving 12 bases between them. Germline loops: CDR1 SGHNT, CDR2 YENEEA. About this clone: What it binds is not known.

The method was immunoSEQ multiplex PCR; TCRdb's version includes in-frame clones alone and lacks a portion of them. The data show over 130,000 clones, roughly 92% seen once. The sequencing here drew on peripheral blood, taken on day 0 of AZD1222 vaccination. The sequence derives from an adult in good health. The chain links TRBV11-3 to TRBJ2-7; D is possibly TRBD2 (6 bases). The CDR3 sequence: CASSLDGGNLEQYF. In nucleotides, the CDR3 is TGTGCCAGCAGCTTAGACGGGGGTAACCTCGAGCAGTACTTC.